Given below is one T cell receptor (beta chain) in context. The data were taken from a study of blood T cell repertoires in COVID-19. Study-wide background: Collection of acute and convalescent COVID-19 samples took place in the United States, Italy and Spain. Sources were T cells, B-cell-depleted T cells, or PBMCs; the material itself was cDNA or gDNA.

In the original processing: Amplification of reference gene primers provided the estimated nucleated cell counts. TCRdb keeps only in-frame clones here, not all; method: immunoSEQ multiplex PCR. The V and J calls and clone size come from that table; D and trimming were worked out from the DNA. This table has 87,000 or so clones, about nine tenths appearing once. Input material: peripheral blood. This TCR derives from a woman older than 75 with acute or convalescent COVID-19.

CDR3 loop: CASSSDEGGYNEQFF. CDR3 coding DNA: TGCGCCAGCAGCTCTGACGAGGGCGGATACAATGAGCAGTTCTTC. The rearrangement uses TRBV5-1 and TRBJ2-1; D perhaps matches TRBD2 (5 bases). This CDR3 has 15 residues. The germline V gene encodes CDR1 SGHRS and CDR2 YFSETQ. Trimming stripped 3 bases from V and 4 bases from J, with 14 bases between.